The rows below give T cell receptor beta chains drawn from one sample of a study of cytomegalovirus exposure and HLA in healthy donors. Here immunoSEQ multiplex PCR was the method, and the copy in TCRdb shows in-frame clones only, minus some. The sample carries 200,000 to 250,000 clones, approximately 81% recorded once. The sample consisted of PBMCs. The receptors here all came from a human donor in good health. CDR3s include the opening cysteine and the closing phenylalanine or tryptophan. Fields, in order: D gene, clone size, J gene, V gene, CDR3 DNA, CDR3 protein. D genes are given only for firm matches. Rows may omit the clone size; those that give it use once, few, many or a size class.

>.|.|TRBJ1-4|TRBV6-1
TGTGCCAGCAGTGAAGGCTTTGGCAGAACAACTACCTATGAAAAACTGTTTTTT
CASSEGFGRTTTYEKLFF
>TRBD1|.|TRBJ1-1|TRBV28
TGTGCCAGCAGAACAGGGGGCGATCGTGACACTGAAGCTTTCTTT
CASRTGGDRDTEAFF
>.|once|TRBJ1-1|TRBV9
TGTGCCAGCAGCTCCCGATTTCGGGAAGCTTTCTTT
CASSSRFREAFF
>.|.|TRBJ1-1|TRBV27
TGTGCCAGCAAATTAAGGGGATCGAACACTGAAGCTTTCTTT
CASKLRGSNTEAFF
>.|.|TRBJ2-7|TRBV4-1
TGCGCCAGCAGCCAACCAGGGGTCCCTCTCGAGCAGTACTTC
CASSQPGVPLEQYF
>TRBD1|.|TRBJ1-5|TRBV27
TGTGCCAGCAGTTTCAGGGGGCTTCAGCCCCAGCATTTT
CASSFRGLQPQHF
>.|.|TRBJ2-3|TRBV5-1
TGCGCCAGCAGCTTGGGCGGACAGCCCACAGATACGCAGTATTTT
CASSLGGQPTDTQYF
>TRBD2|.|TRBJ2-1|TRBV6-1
TGTGCCAGCAGTGTCGGACTAGGGGAAAATGAGCAGTTCTTC
CASSVGLGENEQFF
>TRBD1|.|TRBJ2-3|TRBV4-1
TGCGCCAGCAGCCAAGGACAGGGGCTGACAGATACGCAGTATTTT
CASSQGQGLTDTQYF
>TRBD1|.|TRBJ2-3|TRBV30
TGTGCCTGGAGTTACCCCTGGGGACAGGGGGCGCTGACAGATACGCAGTATTTT
CAWSYPWGQGALTDTQYF
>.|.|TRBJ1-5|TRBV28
TGTGCCAGCAGCCGCCTAACAGGGAATCAGCCCCAGCATTTT
CASSRLTGNQPQHF
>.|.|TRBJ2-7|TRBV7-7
TGTGCTAGCAGCTCTGGAGGGTCCTACGAGCAGTACTTC
CASSSGGSYEQYF
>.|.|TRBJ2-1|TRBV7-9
TGTGCCAGCAGCCCCAGCAATGAGCAGTTCTTC
CASSPSNEQFF
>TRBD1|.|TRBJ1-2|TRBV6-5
TGTGCCAGCAGTTACAAAAGACAGGGGGACTATGGCTACACCTTC
CASSYKRQGDYGYTF
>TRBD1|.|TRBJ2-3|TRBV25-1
TGTGCCAGCAGTGCCCGACAGGGGGCGTCGAATACGCAGTATTTT
CASSARQGASNTQYF
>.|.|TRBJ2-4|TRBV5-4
TGTGCCAGCAGCCTAGGATCTAATCGGGACAAAAACATTCAGTACTTC
CASSLGSNRDKNIQYF
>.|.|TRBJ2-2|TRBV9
TGTGCCAGCAGCGTCCCCCCCGGGGCGAACACCGGGGAGCTGTTTTTT
CASSVPPGANTGELFF
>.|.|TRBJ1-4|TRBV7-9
TGTGCCAGCAGCTTAAGGGGCAGGGATTTTAGAGAAAAACTGTTTTTT
CASSLRGRDFREKLFF
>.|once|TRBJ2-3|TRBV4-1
TGCGCCAGCAGCCAAGATCTAGTGACGATGGACACAGATACGCAGTATTTT
CASSQDLVTMDTDTQYF
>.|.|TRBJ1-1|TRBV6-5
TGTGCCAGCAGCCCCGACAGGTTTCGCACTGAAGCTTTCTTT
CASSPDRFRTEAFF
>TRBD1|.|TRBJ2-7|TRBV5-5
TGTGCCAGCAGCCCCCGGGACAGGATTGTCTCCTACGAGCAGTACTTC
CASSPRDRIVSYEQYF
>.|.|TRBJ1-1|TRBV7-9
TGTGCCAGCAGCCCGTTCGACAGTACCCCTGAAGCTTTCTTT
CASSPFDSTPEAFF
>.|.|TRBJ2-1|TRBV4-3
TGCGCCAGCAGCCAAGGGACAGCACCCAATGAGCAGTTCTTC
CASSQGTAPNEQFF
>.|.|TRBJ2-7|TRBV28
TGTGCCAGCAGTTTATTAATAGCGCCCTCCTACGAGCAGTACTTC
CASSLLIAPSYEQYF
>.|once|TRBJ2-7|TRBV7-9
TGTGCCAGCGGAACCCCTGAGGGTGGGAAAAACGAGCAGTACTTC
CASGTPEGGKNEQYF
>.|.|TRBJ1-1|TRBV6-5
TGTGCCAGCAGTTACTTCGGTGGGGGGATGAACACTGAAGCTTTCTTT
CASSYFGGGMNTEAFF
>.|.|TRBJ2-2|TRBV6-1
TGTGCCAGCAGTGATGCCCCCGAGGGCGGGGAGCTGTTTTTT
CASSDAPEGGELFF
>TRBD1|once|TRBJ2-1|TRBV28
TGTGCCAGCAGTCCGACCGGGACAGGCAACTACAATGAGCAGTTCTTC
CASSPTGTGNYNEQFF
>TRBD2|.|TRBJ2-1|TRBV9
TGTGCCAGCAGCGTAGCAACTAGCGGGAGATCATACAATGAGCAGTTCTTC
CASSVATSGRSYNEQFF
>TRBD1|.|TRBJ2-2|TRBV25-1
TGTGCCAGCATCGGGACAGCGGTGGGGGGGGAGCTGTTTTTT
CASIGTAVGGELFF
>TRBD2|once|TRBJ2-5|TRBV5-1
TGCGCCAGCAGCTTGGGGACTAGCGTTCAAGAGACCCAGTACTTC
CASSLGTSVQETQYF
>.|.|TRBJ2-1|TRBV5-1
TGCGCCAGCAGCTTGATGCGGAATGAGCAGTTCTTC
CASSLMRNEQFF
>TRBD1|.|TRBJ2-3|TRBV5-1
TGCGCCAGCAGCTCGGACAGGGGGCCGCAGTATTTT
CASSSDRGPQYF
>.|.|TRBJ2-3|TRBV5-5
TGTGCCAGCAGCCCAACTAGTTGGGGCACAGATACGCAGTATTTT
CASSPTSWGTDTQYF
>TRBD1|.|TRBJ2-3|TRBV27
TGTGCCAGCAGTCAAAAGAGGGACAGAATCACAGATACGCAGTATTTT
CASSQKRDRITDTQYF
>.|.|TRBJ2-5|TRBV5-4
TGTGCCAGCAGCTTGCCTACCCAAGAGACCCAGTACTTC
CASSLPTQETQYF
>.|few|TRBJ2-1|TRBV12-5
TGTGCTAGTGGTCCAGTGAGCCGGGACGCCGGGGGTGAGCAGTTCTTC
CASGPVSRDAGGEQFF
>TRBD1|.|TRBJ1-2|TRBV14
TGTGCCAGCAGCCCGATACAGGGGACCTATGGCTACACCTTC
CASSPIQGTYGYTF
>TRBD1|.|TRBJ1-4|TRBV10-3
TGTGCCATCAGTGAGTCTGGGGGGACAGGGGCTGAAAAACTGTTTTTC
CAISESGGTGAEKLFF
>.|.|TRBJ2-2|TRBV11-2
TGTGCCAGCAGCCTCAACAGGGCCGGGGAGCTGTTTTTT
CASSLNRAGELFF
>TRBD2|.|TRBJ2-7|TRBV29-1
TGCAGCGTTGATTCAGCGGGAGGAGGGGAGCAGTACTTC
CSVDSAGGGEQYF
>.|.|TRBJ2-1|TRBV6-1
TGTGCCAGCAGTCCAGACAGGGAGCAGTTCTTC
CASSPDREQFF
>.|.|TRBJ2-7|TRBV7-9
TGTGCCAGCAGCCTCGGGTGGCGGCAGTACTTC
CASSLGWRQYF
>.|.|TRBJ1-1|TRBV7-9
TGTGCCAGCAGCCACAGGAACACTGAAGCTTTCTTT
CASSHRNTEAFF
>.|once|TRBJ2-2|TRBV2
TGTGCCAGCACTAAGAGAACCGCCGGGGAGCTGTTTTTT
CASTKRTAGELFF
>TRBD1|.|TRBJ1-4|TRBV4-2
TGTGCCAGCAGCCCGAATCAGGGGGCAACTAATGAAAAACTGTTTTTT
CASSPNQGATNEKLFF